A single sample gave rise to the 17 T cell receptor beta chains below, sequenced in a study of cytomegalovirus exposure and HLA in healthy donors. The PCR made use of 60 Vbeta and 13 Jbeta primers. TCRdb's copy holds only in-frame clones and misses some; the assay was immunoSEQ multiplex PCR. This sample has approximately 54,000 clones, with roughly 84% found just once. Specimen: PBMCs. The receptors shown here come from a woman aged 18-35 years in good health and CMV-seronegative.

This chain uses TRBV5-1 with TRBJ2-5; D is uncertain. The tail of the sequence fits TRBJ2-7 better, so the J call may be wrong. Germline assignment: CDR1 SGHRS and CDR2 YFSETQ. This CDR3 region has 15 residues. CDR3 in DNA: TGCGCCAGCAGCTTGGATGGTCTCCCTTCCTACGAGCAGTACTTC. It specifies CASSLDGLPSYEQYF.

The V and J genes are TRBV13 and TRBJ2-1; 7 positions agree with TRBD1. CDR3 length: 16 residues. Germline lookup yields CDR1 PRHDT and CDR2 FYEKMQ (reference sequence). V lost 1 base and J lost 5; bases outside the gene matches: 8. The CDR3 region is CASSLAPDRANNEQFF. Written as DNA, the CDR3 is TGTGCCAGCAGCTTAGCCCCTGACAGGGCTAACAATGAGCAGTTCTTC.

The count of this clone is one. The V gene is TRBV5-1, the J gene TRBJ2-6, with D maybe TRBD1 (5 bases). Germline V lookup: CDR1 SGHRS, CDR2 YFSETQ. The CDR3 covers 15 residues. The V gene lost 4 bases and the J gene lost 1 base, with 9 bases spanning the gap. The CDR3 coding sequence is TGCGCCAGCAGCGTAGGGGTTTCTGGGGCCAACGTCCTGACTTTC. Protein: CASSVGVSGANVLTF. Supplemented by reference TRBV5-1 and TRBJ2-6, the full variable domain reads KAGVTQTPRYLIKTRGQQVTLSCSPISGHRSVSWYQQTPGQGLQFLFEYFSETQRNKGNFPGRFSGRQFSNSRSEMNVSTLELGDSALYLCASSVGVSGANVLTFGAGSRLTVL.

The chain is built from TRBV7-2 and TRBJ2-5; 9 bases agree with TRBD2. The DNA end is a closer match to TRBJ2-7, so the J assignment may be wrong. This CDR3 has 19 amino acids. The germline V gene has CDR1 SGHTA and CDR2 FQGNSA. The CDR3 sequence: CASSLSWGYSGSLTYEQYF. In DNA, the CDR3 is TGTGCCAGCAGCTTAAGTTGGGGATATAGCGGGAGCCTTACCTACGAGCAGTACTTC.

V usage is TRBV19 and J usage is TRBJ1-5, with D possibly being TRBD1 (6 bases). Germline CDR1 LNHDA, CDR2 SQIVND (reference sequence). CDR3 size: 13 residues. With 5 bases removed from V and 3 bases from J, the gap between germline ends came to 8 bases. CDR3 sequence (DNA): TGTGCCAGTAGTCCAGGGGTCAATCAGCCCCAGCATTTT. The encoded protein is CASSPGVNQPQHF.

The table lists this clone with a few counts. The chain uses TRBV7-2 and TRBJ2-5; D is possibly TRBD2 (7 bases). Germline V gene lookup returns CDR1 SGHTA and CDR2 FQGNSA. This CDR3 is built from 14 residues. V lost 3 bases and J lost 5, with 13 bases in between. This CDR3 is CASSFPGGLETQYF. Written as DNA, the CDR3 is TGTGCCAGCAGCTTCCCGGGGGGCCTGGAGACCCAGTACTTC.

In its sample, this clone was seen a few times. V is TRBV7-3 and J is TRBJ2-3, with D possibly being TRBD1 (6 bases). CDR3 size: 16 residues. Germline CDR1 reads SGHTA; CDR2 reads FQGTGA. Deletions cut 5 bases from V and 2 bases from J, with 17 bases between. DNA for the CDR3: TGTGCCAGCAGCCCCCTAGGGGGAGAGCACACAGATACGCAGTATTTT. It codes for CASSPLGGEHTDTQYF. Full variable domain (outside the CDR3, taken from reference TRBV7-3 and TRBJ2-3): GAGVSQTPSNKVTEKGKYVELRCDPISGHTALYWYRQSLGQGPEFLIYFQGTGAADDSGLPNDRFFAVRPEGSVSTLKIQRTERGDSAVYLCASSPLGGEHTDTQYFGPGTRLTVL.

This sequence joins TRBV9 and TRBJ2-3; D possibly corresponds to TRBD2 (6 bases). This CDR3 is built from 15 residues. CDR1 is SGDLS, CDR2 YYNGEE, per germline. V lost 0 bases, J lost 2 bases, and 10 bases lay in between. CDR3 sequence (DNA): TGTGCCAGCAGCGTAGATGGAGGGATCACAGATACGCAGTATTTT. Its protein is CASSVDGGITDTQYF.

The count of this clone is one. The rearrangement links TRBV30 to TRBJ2-7; the match to TRBD1 covers 9 bases. After removal of 4 bases from V and 4 bases from J, the junction contained 14 bases not matched to a gene. Germline V gene lookup returns CDR1 GTSNPN and CDR2 SVGIG (reference sequence). The CDR3 loop spans 16 amino acids. The CDR3 DNA follows: TGTGCCTGGACCAGAACCGGGACAGGGCCCCCATACGAGCAGTACTTC. Protein: CAWTRTGTGPPYEQYF.

The chain recombines TRBV10-3 with TRBJ2-2; 9 nucleotides line up with TRBD1. V dropped 6 bases and J dropped 6; count of bases not matched to a gene: 8. The CDR3 loop spans 15 amino acids. Germline assignment: CDR1 ENHRY and CDR2 SYGVKD. DNA for the CDR3: TGTGCCATCAGCGCACAGGGGGCGTTGTCCGGGGAGCTGTTTTTT. It specifies CAISAQGALSGELFF.

The chain uses TRBV5-6 and TRBJ2-7; 7 bases fit TRBD1. The CDR3 loop spans 16 amino acids. The germline V gene encodes CDR1 SGHDT and CDR2 YYEEEE. The V segment lost 7 bases and the J segment 0 bases; nucleotides outside the gene matches: 13. Here the CDR3 reads CASFIFRGTRSYEQYF. In DNA, the CDR3 is TGTGCCAGCTTTATCTTCAGGGGGACACGCTCCTACGAGCAGTACTTC.

This clone was picked up one time. V is TRBV28 and J is TRBJ1-1, with unresolved D. Trimming removed 5 bases at V and 1 base at J, with 8 bases between. This CDR3 has 13 amino acids. From germline, CDR1 is MDHEN and CDR2 SYDVKM. The CDR3 DNA reads as TGTGCCAGCAGTCCTCCGGGGAACACTGAAGCTTTCTTT. Translated, it gives CASSPPGNTEAFF. Supplemented by reference TRBV28 and TRBJ1-1, the full variable domain reads DVKVTQSSRYLVKRTGEKVFLECVQDMDHENMFWYRQDPGLGLRLIYFSYDVKMKEKGDIPEGYSVSREKKERFSLILESASTNQTSMYLCASSPPGNTEAFFGQGTRLTVV.

This clone was seen only once. The chain recombines TRBV28 with TRBJ2-1; the D is unclear. V dropped 10 bases and J dropped 0 bases, with 10 bases sitting between them. Germline V gene lookup returns CDR1 MDHEN and CDR2 SYDVKM. The CDR3 consists of 13 residues. CDR3 amino acids: CATTSSSYNEQFF. The CDR3 DNA reads TGTGCCACAACTTCGAGCTCCTACAATGAGCAGTTCTTC.

V gene TRBV5-6 combines with J gene TRBJ1-2; D gene uncertain. CDR1 and CDR2 (germline): SGHDT, YYEEEE. CDR3 length: 13 amino acids. V lost 4 bases and J lost 1, with 8 bases in between. Here the CDR3 DNA reads TGTGCCAGCAGCCCGGGATTTAACTATGGCTACACCTTC. This translates into CASSPGFNYGYTF.

This clone was observed a handful of times. The V gene is TRBV28, the J gene TRBJ1-2; unclear D gene. From germline, CDR1 is MDHEN and CDR2 SYDVKM. There are 13 residues in the CDR3. The ends were cut back, 6 bases at V and 7 bases at J, with 15 bases in the middle. CDR3 residues: CASSLGDRVGYTF. The CDR3 coding sequence is TGTGCCAGCAGCCTCGGCGATCGGGTTGGCTACACCTTC.

V gene TRBV2 combines with J gene TRBJ2-1; 7 positions agree with TRBD1. The trim removed 10 bases at V and 5 bases at J, leaving 2 bases unmatched. Germline V gene lookup returns CDR1 SNHLY and CDR2 FYNNEI. The CDR3 runs to 11 residues. The CDR3 DNA sequence: TGTGCCACCACAGGGGACAATGAGCAGTTCTTC. This codes for CATTGDNEQFF.

This sequence joins TRBV4-2 and TRBJ1-5; weak D call: TRBD1 (5 bases). The CDR3 totals 15 residues. Germline V gives CDR1 LGHNA, CDR2 YNFKEQ. Trimming took 4 bases from V and 4 from J, leaving 14 bases between them. In nucleotides, the CDR3 is TGTGCCAGCAGCCGGGGTCCAGGGATTAATCAGCCCCAGCATTTT. Its protein is CASSRGPGINQPQHF.